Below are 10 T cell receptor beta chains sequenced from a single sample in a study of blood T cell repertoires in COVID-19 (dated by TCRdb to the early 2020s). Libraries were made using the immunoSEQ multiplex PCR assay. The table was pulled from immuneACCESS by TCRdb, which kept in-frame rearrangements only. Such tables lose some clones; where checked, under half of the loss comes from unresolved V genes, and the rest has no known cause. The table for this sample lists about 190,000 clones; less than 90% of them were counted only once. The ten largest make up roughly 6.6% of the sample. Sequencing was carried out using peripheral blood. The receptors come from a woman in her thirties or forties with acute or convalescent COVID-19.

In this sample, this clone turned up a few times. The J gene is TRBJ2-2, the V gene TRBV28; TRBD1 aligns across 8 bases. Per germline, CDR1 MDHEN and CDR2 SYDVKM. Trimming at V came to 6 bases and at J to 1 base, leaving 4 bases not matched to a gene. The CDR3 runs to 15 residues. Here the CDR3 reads CASRSGTGNTGELFF. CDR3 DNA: TGTGCCAGCAGGTCCGGGACAGGGAACACCGGGGAGCTGTTTTTT.

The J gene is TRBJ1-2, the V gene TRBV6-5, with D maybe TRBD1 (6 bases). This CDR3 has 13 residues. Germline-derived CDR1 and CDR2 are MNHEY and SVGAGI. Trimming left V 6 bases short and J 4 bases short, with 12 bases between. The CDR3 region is CASRTTGSYGYTF. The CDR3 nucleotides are TGTGCCAGCAGGACGACAGGATCCTATGGCTACACCTTC.

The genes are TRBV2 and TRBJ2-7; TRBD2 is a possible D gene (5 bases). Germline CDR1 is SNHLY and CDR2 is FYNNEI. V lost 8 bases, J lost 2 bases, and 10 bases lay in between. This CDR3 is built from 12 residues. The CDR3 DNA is TGTGCCAGCGTGGCTAGCCCCTACGAGCAGTACTTC. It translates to CASVASPYEQYF.

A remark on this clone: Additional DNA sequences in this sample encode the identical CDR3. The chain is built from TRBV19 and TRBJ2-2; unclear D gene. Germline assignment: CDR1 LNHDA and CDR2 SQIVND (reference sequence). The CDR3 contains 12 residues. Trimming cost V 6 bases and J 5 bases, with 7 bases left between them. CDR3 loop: CASSPLTGELFF. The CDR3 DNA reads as TGTGCCAGTAGCCCGTTAACCGGGGAGCTGTTTTTT.

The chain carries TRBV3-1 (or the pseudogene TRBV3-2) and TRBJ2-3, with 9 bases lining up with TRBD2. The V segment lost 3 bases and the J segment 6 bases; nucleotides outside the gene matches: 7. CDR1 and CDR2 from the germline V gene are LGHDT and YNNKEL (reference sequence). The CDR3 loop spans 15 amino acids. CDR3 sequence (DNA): TGTGCCAGCAGCCAGGGCGGGGGGGCTGGTGATACGCAGTATTTT. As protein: CASSQGGGAGDTQYF.

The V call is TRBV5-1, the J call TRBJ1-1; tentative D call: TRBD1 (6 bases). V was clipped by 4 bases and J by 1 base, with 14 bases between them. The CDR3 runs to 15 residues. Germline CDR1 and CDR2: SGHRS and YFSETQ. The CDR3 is CASSTLGGRNTEAFF. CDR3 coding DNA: TGCGCCAGCAGCACCCTAGGGGGTAGGAACACTGAAGCTTTCTTT.

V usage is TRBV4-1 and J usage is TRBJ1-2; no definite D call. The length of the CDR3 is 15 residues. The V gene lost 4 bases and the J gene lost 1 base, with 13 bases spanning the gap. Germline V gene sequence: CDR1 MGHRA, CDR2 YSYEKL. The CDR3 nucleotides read TGCGCCAGCAGCCTACTACACTCTTTTAACTATGGCTACACCTTC. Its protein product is CASSLLHSFNYGYTF.

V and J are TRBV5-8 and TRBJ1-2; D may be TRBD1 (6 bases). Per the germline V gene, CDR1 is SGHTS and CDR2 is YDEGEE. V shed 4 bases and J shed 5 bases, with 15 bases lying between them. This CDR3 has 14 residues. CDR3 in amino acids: CASSKGTPLYGYTF. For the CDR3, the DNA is TGTGCCAGCAGCAAGGGGACACCCCTTTATGGCTACACCTTC. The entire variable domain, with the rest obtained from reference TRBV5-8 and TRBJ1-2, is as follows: EAGVTQSPTHLIKTRGQQATLRCSPISGHTSVYWYQQALGLGLQFLLWYDEGEERNRGNFPPRFSGRQFPNYSSELNVNALELEDSALYLCASSKGTPLYGYTFGSGTRLTVV.

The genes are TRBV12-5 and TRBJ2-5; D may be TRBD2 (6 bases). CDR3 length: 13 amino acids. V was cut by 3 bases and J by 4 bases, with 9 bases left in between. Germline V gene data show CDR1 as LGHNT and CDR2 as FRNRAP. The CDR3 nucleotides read TGTGCTAGTGGTTTAGGCGGGGCAGAGACCCAGTACTTC. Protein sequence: CASGLGGAETQYF. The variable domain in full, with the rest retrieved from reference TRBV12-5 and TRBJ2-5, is DARVTQTPRHKVTEMGQEVTMRCQPILGHNTVFWYRQTMMQGLELLAYFRNRAPLDDSGMPKDRFSAEMPDATLATLKIQPSEPRDSAVYFCASGLGGAETQYFGPGTRLLVL.

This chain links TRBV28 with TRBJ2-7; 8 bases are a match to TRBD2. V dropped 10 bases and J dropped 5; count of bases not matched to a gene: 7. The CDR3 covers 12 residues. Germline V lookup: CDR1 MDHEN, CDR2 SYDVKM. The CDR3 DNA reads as TGTGCCATTACTAGCGGTTCAAACGAGCAGTACTTC. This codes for CAITSGSNEQYF.